These 29 T cell receptor beta chains share one sample of origin, sequenced in a study of blood T cell repertoires in COVID-19. This table comes from immunoSEQ multiplex PCR, and its TCRdb copy is limited to in-frame clones, with some not included. The sample holds about 82,000 clones; around four fifths are singletons and the top ten take 15% to 20%. Sequencing was done on a sample of peripheral blood. Source of these receptors: a man at least 80 years old with active or convalescent COVID-19.

The gene calls are TRBV3-1 (or the pseudogene TRBV3-2) and TRBJ2-7, with TRBD1 identical over 8 bases. The CDR3 is 14 amino acids. Germline lookup yields CDR1 LGHDT and CDR2 YNNKEL (reference sequence). With 1 base clipped from V and 5 bases from J, the junction kept 4 bases outside the gene matches. CDR3 in DNA: TGTGCCAGCAGCCAAGGACAGGGGCATAACGAGCAGTACGTC. It is translated as CASSQGQGHNEQYV.

This clone was seen only a few times. The DNA of the CDR3 is TGTGCCAGCAGCCCAAGCGGGACCGGCTACGAGCAGTACGTC. It encodes CASSPSGTGYEQYV. The chain links TRBV11-2 to TRBJ2-7, with 7 positions matching TRBD2. This CDR3 contains 14 residues. V gave up 5 bases and J gave up 3 bases; unmatched junction bases: 7. From germline, CDR1 is SGHAT and CDR2 FQNNGV.

The genes are TRBV27 and TRBJ2-1, with 10 bases matching TRBD2. CDR1 MNHEY and CDR2 SMNVEV come from the germline V gene (reference sequence). J lost 3 bases, V lost 5 bases, and 4 bases had no gene match. CDR3 length: 15 residues. The CDR3 nucleotides read TGTGCCAGCAGTCCTCTAGCGGGAGTCTACAATGAGCAGTTCTTC. Amino acids: CASSPLAGVYNEQFF.

CDR3 region: CASSPGTAFEAFF. For the CDR3, the DNA is TGTGCCAGTAGTCCCGGGACAGCCTTTGAAGCTTTCTTT. The chain recombines TRBV19 with TRBJ1-1; 7 bases match TRBD1. The CDR3 consists of 13 residues. Unmatched junction bases numbered 7, after V lost 5 bases and J lost 7 bases. CDR1 and CDR2 (germline): LNHDA, SQIVND (reference sequence).

This clone was counted only a few times. The sample holds other DNA sequences that translate to the same CDR3. The genes are TRBV7-2 and TRBJ1-5, with D perhaps matching TRBD1 (5 bases). V was shortened by 0 bases and J by 2 bases, with 14 bases between the two germline ends. The germline V gene encodes CDR1 SGHTA and CDR2 FQGNSA. CDR3 length: 17 amino acids. CDR3 bases: TGTGCCAGCAGCTTAGCGCTAGGCGGGGCGGGCAATCAGCCCCAGCATTTT. Amino acid sequence: CASSLALGGAGNQPQHF.

The gene calls are TRBV21-1 and TRBJ2-7; the table's D gene call, TRBD2, was not cross checked with the DNA. TRBV21-1 is annotated as a pseudogene. CDR3 length equals 15 residues. The CDR3 nucleotides read TGTGCCAGCACCCAAGGGGCGGGAGAACTGGCCGAGCAGTACGTC. It encodes CASTQGAGELAEQYV.

V is TRBV2 and J is TRBJ2-3; 9 nucleotides line up with TRBD1. After removal of 4 bases from V and 0 bases from J, the junction contained 2 bases not matched to a gene. The CDR3 consists of 15 residues. Per the germline V gene, CDR1 is SNHLY and CDR2 is FYNNEI. The CDR3: CASSVDRGSTDTQYF. The CDR3, as DNA: TGTGCCAGCAGTGTTGACAGGGGGAGCACAGATACGCAGTATTTT.

This chain uses TRBV18 with TRBJ1-2; unclear D gene. This CDR3 contains 13 residues. The V and J ends lost 2 bases and 1 base respectively, with 5 bases between them. CDR1 is KGHSH and CDR2 is LQKENI in the germline V gene. CDR3 amino acids: CASSPESNYGYTF. In nucleotides, the CDR3 is TGTGCCAGCTCACCAGAGAGTAACTATGGCTACACCTTC.

CDR3 amino acids: CASSPLQGREKLFF. CDR3 in DNA: TGTGCCAGCTCACCGTTACAGGGTCGGGAAAAACTGTTTTTT. J is TRBJ1-4 and V is TRBV18; tentative D call: TRBD1 (6 bases). The CDR3 has 14 amino acids. Trimming left V 3 bases short and J 8 bases short, with 13 bases between. Germline CDR1 KGHSH, CDR2 LQKENI.

The chain combines TRBV11-2 with TRBJ2-5; weak D call: TRBD2 (6 bases). The V and J ends lost 2 bases and 5 bases respectively, with 15 bases between them. Germline assignment: CDR1 SGHAT and CDR2 FQNNGV. CDR3 length equals 15 residues. CDR3 region: CASSLRLVRVETQYF. The CDR3 region has the DNA TGTGCCAGCAGCTTACGACTAGTGAGGGTGGAGACCCAGTACTTC.

This rearrangement joins TRBV19 to TRBJ1-1, with 10 bases lining up with TRBD1. Trimming at V came to 3 bases and at J to 7 bases, leaving 5 bases not matched to a gene. Germline CDR1 reads LNHDA; CDR2 reads SQIVND (reference sequence). The CDR3 contains 14 residues. For the CDR3, the DNA is TGTGCCAGTAGTATGGGACAGGGGACCCTTGAAGCTTTCTTT. Its translation: CASSMGQGTLEAFF. Using reference TRBV19 and TRBJ1-1 for the parts outside the CDR3, the full variable domain is DGGITQSPKYLFRKEGQNVTLSCEQNLNHDAMYWYRQDPGQGLRLIYYSQIVNDFQKGDIAEGYSVSREKKESFPLTVTSAQKNPTAFYLCASSMGQGTLEAFFGQGTRLTVV.

This chain uses TRBV28 with TRBJ1-5, with 9 bases lining up with TRBD1. The length of the CDR3 is 16 residues. The germline V gene encodes CDR1 MDHEN and CDR2 SYDVKM. V lost 7 bases and J lost 0; bases outside the gene matches: 7. CDR3 loop: CASTPGTGFSNQPQHF. The CDR3 DNA is TGTGCCAGCACTCCCGGGACAGGGTTTAGCAATCAGCCCCAGCATTTT.

The rearrangement links TRBV19 to TRBJ2-3; D gene ambiguous. Germline V CDR1 and CDR2: LNHDA, SQIVND (reference sequence). CDR3 length: 13 amino acids. Between the trimmed V and J ends, which lost 6 bases and 2 bases, there was a span of 9 bases. This CDR3 is CASRQVTTDTQYF. The CDR3 region has the DNA TGTGCCAGTAGGCAGGTTACCACAGATACGCAGTATTTT.

The chain employs TRBV4-2 and TRBJ2-1, with 8 positions matching TRBD2. Per germline, CDR1 LGHNA and CDR2 YNFKEQ. Losses at the gene ends were 4 bases for V and 1 base for J; bases not matched to a gene: 18. This CDR3 has 20 amino acids. This CDR3 reads CASSLKFTGTREISYNEQFF. The CDR3 coding sequence is TGTGCCAGCAGCCTCAAATTTACCGGGACTAGGGAGATTTCCTACAATGAGCAGTTCTTC.

This clone was seen once. This chain uses TRBV10-3 with TRBJ2-2, with 10 bases aligning to TRBD1. The CDR3 sequence is 15 residues long. J lost 4 bases, V lost 10 bases, and 9 bases had no gene match. Germline CDR1 and CDR2: ENHRY and SYGVKD. The CDR3 protein is CATATTGGSTGELFF. The CDR3, as DNA: TGTGCCACCGCTACGACAGGGGGCAGCACCGGGGAGCTGTTTTTT.

The chain has TRBV11-2 and TRBJ1-2, with 7 bases identical to TRBD1. CDR3 size: 15 residues. J gave up 2 bases and V 2 bases, and 5 bases lay outside the gene matches. CDR1 and CDR2 from the germline V gene are SGHAT and FQNNGV. DNA of the CDR3: TGTGCCAGCAGCTTATCTTCGGGACAGAACTATGGCTACACCTTC. Residues: CASSLSSGQNYGYTF.

The genes are TRBV11-2 and TRBJ1-6; 9 nucleotides agree with TRBD1. The CDR3 contains 17 residues. The V gene end was trimmed by 6 bases and the J gene end by 0 bases; junction bases not matched to a gene: 6. Germline values: CDR1 SGHAT, CDR2 FQNNGV. The CDR3 sequence: CASRPPGQGSYNSPLHF. The CDR3 bases are TGTGCCAGCAGGCCCCCGGGACAGGGCTCCTATAATTCACCCCTCCACTTT. The full variable domain, in which reference TRBV11-2 and TRBJ1-6 provide the parts outside the CDR3, is EAGVAQSPRYKIIEKRQSVAFWCNPISGHATLYWYQQILGQGPKLLIQFQNNGVVDDSQLPKDRFSAERLKGVDSTLKIQPAKLEDSAVYLCASRPPGQGSYNSPLHFGNGTRLTVT.

The chain carries TRBV29-1 and TRBJ2-1; D perhaps matches TRBD1 (5 bases). The germline V gene encodes CDR1 SQVTM and CDR2 ANQGSEA. The length of the CDR3 is 14 residues. V lost 1 base to trimming and J lost 1 base, with 8 bases between them. CDR3 in amino acids: CSVEVDSSYNEQFF. The CDR3, as DNA: TGCAGCGTTGAAGTCGACAGTTCCTACAATGAGCAGTTCTTC.

This rearrangement joins TRBV2 to TRBJ2-1; TRBD1 aligns across 9 bases. The CDR3 consists of 13 residues. V was pared by 8 bases and J by 4 bases, with 3 bases of the junction left unmatched. Germline-derived CDR1 and CDR2 are SNHLY and FYNNEI. The CDR3 DNA is TGTGCCAGCGGGACAGGGACGTACAATGAGCAGTTCTTC. It codes for CASGTGTYNEQFF.

This rearrangement joins TRBV5-6 to TRBJ1-2; D perhaps matches TRBD1 (6 bases). This CDR3 is built from 12 residues. Trimming left V 4 bases short and J 4 bases short, with 8 bases between. Looked up from germline, CDR1 is SGHDT and CDR2 is YYEEEE. This chain's CDR3 is CASSGTSYGYTF. CDR3 sequence (DNA): TGTGCCAGCAGCGGGACATCCTATGGCTACACCTTC.

This chain connects TRBV6-5 to TRBJ1-1, with 7 bases fitting TRBD1. V shed 6 bases and J 1 base; nucleotides not matched to a gene: 8. Germline values: CDR1 MNHEY, CDR2 SVGAGI. The CDR3 extends over 15 amino acids. The CDR3 here is CASSSDRAPNTEAFF. CDR3 nucleotides: TGTGCCAGCAGCTCAGACAGGGCACCGAACACTGAAGCTTTCTTT.

The chain recombines TRBV21-1 with TRBJ2-7; TRBD1 is the table's D call and was not checked against the DNA. TRBV21-1 is termed a pseudogene. This CDR3 has 17 residues. The CDR3: CASSARLRDIVSYEQYV. The CDR3 nucleotides read TGTGCCAGCAGCGCACGTCTTCGGGACATAGTAAGCTACGAGCAGTACGTC.

This chain joins TRBV5-1 and TRBJ2-2; D might be TRBD1 (5 bases). The V gene's germline CDR1 is SGHRS and CDR2 YFSETQ. V was shortened by 4 bases and J by 4 bases, with 14 bases between the two germline ends. The CDR3 is 15 residues long. The CDR3 region is CASSPRTFLTGELFF. Here the CDR3 DNA reads TGCGCCAGCAGCCCTAGGACATTCCTCACCGGGGAGCTGTTTTTT.

The chain carries TRBV6-1 and TRBJ2-2; 11 positions match TRBD2. The germline CDR1 and CDR2 sequences are MNHNS and SASEGT. The CDR3 contains 16 residues. The V segment lost 3 bases and the J segment 6 bases; nucleotides outside the gene matches: 6. The CDR3 DNA sequence: TGTGCCAGCAGTGAGCCTAGCGGGAGGAAATCCGGGGAGCTGTTTTTT. Its translation is CASSEPSGRKSGELFF.

The CDR3 loop reads CASRGDSGANVLTF. Here the CDR3 DNA reads TGTGCCAGCCGGGGAGACTCTGGGGCCAACGTCCTGACTTTC. The V call is TRBV4-2, the J call TRBJ2-6, with D possibly being TRBD2 (5 bases). The CDR3 is 14 residues long. V was pared by 8 bases and J by 0 bases, with 8 bases between. Germline V gives CDR1 LGHNA, CDR2 YNFKEQ.

The J gene is TRBJ2-2, the V gene TRBV11-2; D unresolved. The V and J ends lost 5 bases and 5 bases respectively, with 15 bases between them. Per germline, CDR1 SGHAT and CDR2 FQNNGV. CDR3 length: 15 amino acids. This chain's CDR3 is CASSASALGTGELFF. Written as DNA, the CDR3 is TGTGCCAGCAGCGCGAGTGCTCTAGGTACCGGGGAGCTGTTTTTT.

The chain couples TRBV24-1 to TRBJ1-3; D possibly corresponds to TRBD1 (6 bases). Germline CDR1 and CDR2: KGHDR and SFDVKD. The CDR3 has 14 residues. Trimming took off 2 bases at V and 3 bases at J, with 7 bases between the two ends. For the CDR3, the DNA is TGTGCCACCAGTGATTCAGGGGTTGGAAACACCATATATTTT. As protein: CATSDSGVGNTIYF.

The rearrangement links TRBV27 to TRBJ1-6, with 8 bases identical to TRBD1. Germline V lookup: CDR1 MNHEY, CDR2 SMNVEV (reference sequence). The CDR3 length is 16 residues. V lost 5 bases to trimming and J lost 10 bases; unmatched junction nucleotides: 13. The CDR3 is CASSPDTQGVRSPLHF. The CDR3 nucleotides are TGTGCCAGCAGTCCAGACACACAGGGGGTACGGTCACCCCTCCACTTT.

This rearrangement joins TRBV5-1 to TRBJ2-1; 9 bases agree with TRBD2. Germline lookup yields CDR1 SGHRS and CDR2 YFSETQ. This CDR3 spans 15 amino acids. J was trimmed by 4 bases and V by 4 bases; bases with no gene match: 6. The CDR3, as DNA: TGCGCCAGCAGCCTGACACTAGCGGGTTACAATGAGCAGTTCTTC. Translation gives CASSLTLAGYNEQFF.